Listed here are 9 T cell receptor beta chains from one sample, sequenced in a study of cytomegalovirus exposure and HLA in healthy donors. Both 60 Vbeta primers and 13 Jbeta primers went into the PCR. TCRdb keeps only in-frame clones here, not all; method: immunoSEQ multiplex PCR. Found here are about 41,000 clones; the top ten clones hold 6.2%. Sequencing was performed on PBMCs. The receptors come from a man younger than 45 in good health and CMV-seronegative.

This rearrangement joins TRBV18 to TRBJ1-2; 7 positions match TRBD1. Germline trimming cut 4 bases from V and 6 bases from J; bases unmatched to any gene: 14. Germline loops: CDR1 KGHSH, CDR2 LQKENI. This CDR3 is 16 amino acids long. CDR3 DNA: TGTGCCAGCTCACAAACAGCAAGGGGGCTAAGTGATGGCTACACCTTC. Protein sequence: CASSQTARGLSDGYTF.

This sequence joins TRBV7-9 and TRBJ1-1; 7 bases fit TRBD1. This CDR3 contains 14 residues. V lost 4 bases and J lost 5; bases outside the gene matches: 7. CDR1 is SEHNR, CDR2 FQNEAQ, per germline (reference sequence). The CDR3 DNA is TGTGCCAGCAGCTCCCCAGGGGGGTATACTGAAGCTTTCTTT. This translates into CASSSPGGYTEAFF.

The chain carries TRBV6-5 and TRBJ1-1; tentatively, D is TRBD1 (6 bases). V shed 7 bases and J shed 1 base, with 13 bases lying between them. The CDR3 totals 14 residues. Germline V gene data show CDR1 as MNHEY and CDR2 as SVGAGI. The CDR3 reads CASIRGGANTEAFF. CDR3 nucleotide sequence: TGTGCCAGCATCCGGGGGGGGGCGAACACTGAAGCTTTCTTT.

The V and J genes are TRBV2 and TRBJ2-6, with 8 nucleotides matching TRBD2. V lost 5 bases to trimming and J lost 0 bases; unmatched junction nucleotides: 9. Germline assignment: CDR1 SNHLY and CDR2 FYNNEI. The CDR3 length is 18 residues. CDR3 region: CASSHPAGVLSGANVLTF. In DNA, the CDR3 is TGTGCCAGCAGTCACCCAGCGGGGGTCCTCTCTGGGGCCAACGTCCTGACTTTC.

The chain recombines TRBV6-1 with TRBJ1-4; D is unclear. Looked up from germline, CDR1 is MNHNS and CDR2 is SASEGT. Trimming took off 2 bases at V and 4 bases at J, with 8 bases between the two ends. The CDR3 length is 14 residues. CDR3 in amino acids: CASSEQLVNEKLFF. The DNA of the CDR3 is TGTGCCAGCAGTGAACAGTTGGTTAATGAAAAACTGTTTTTT.

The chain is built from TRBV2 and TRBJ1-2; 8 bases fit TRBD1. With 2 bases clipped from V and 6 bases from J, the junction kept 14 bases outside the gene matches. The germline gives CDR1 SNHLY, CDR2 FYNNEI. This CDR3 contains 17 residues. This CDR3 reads CASSERGRGLEGHGYTF. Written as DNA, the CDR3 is TGTGCCAGCAGTGAACGGGGCAGGGGGCTCGAGGGTCATGGCTACACCTTC. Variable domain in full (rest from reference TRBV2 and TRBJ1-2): EPEVTQTPSHQVTQMGQEVILRCVPISNHLYFYWYRQILGQKVEFLVSFYNNEISEKSEIFDDQFSVERPDGSNFTLKIRSTKLEDSAMYFCASSERGRGLEGHGYTFGSGTRLTVV.

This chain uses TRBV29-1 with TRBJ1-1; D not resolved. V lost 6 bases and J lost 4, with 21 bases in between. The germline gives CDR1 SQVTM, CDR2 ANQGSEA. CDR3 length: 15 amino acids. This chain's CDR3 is CSVAGGNFMGTEAFF. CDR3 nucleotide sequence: TGCAGCGTCGCGGGTGGGAACTTTATGGGCACTGAAGCTTTCTTT.

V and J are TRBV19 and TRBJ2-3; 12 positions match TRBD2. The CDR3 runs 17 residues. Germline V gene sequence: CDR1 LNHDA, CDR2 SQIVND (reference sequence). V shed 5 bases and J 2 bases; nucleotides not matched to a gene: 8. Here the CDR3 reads CASSVGLAGYYTDTQYF. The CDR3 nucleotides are TGTGCCAGTAGTGTCGGACTAGCGGGGTACTACACAGATACGCAGTATTTT.

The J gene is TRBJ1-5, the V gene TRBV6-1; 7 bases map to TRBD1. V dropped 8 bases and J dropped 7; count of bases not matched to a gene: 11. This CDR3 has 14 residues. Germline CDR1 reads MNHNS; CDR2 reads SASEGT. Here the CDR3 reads CASAPAGGKQPQHF. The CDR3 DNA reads TGTGCCAGCGCCCCGGCAGGGGGTAAACAGCCCCAGCATTTT.